These 20 T cell receptor beta chains share one sample of origin, sequenced in a study of blood T cell repertoires in COVID-19 (TCRdb year 2020). Libraries were constructed by the immunoSEQ multiplex PCR assay. This immuneACCESS table, as held by TCRdb, lists in-frame sequences with V and J called but not all clones. Of the missing ones, under half trace to an unresolved V gene in checked studies; the others have no known cause. This sample lists under 200,000 clones; around 79% were detected once. The ten largest account for more than 7% of the sample. Material: peripheral blood. Receptors originate from an older woman with COVID-19, enrolled during active disease.

The chain uses TRBV6-5 and TRBJ1-3; D gene unclear. There are 14 residues in the CDR3. V was clipped by 8 bases and J by 7 bases, with 18 bases between them. CDR1 and CDR2 from the germline V gene are MNHEY and SVGAGI. The CDR3 loop reads CASRGFWRANTIYF. The CDR3 DNA reads as TGTGCCAGCCGAGGGTTTTGGAGGGCCAACACCATATATTTT.

This clone was detected a few times. The V gene is TRBV11-3, the J gene TRBJ2-4, with TRBD1 matching over 7 bases. CDR3 length: 14 amino acids. V trimming: 4 bases; J trimming: 11 bases; junction bases outside the gene matches: 11. From germline, CDR1 is SGHNT and CDR2 YENEEA. The CDR3 nucleotides are TGTGCCAGCAGCTCGACCGGGACAGCCTCGCTTCAGTACTTC. This sequence encodes CASSSTGTASLQYF.

The genes are TRBV9 and TRBJ2-1; 10 positions match TRBD1. The CDR3 runs to 14 residues. Looked up from germline, CDR1 is SGDLS and CDR2 is YYNGEE. Trimming at V came to 6 bases and at J to 7 bases, leaving 7 bases not matched to a gene. In nucleotides, the CDR3 is TGTGCCAGCACCGCTAGGGACAGGGGAAATGAGCAGTTCTTC. As protein: CASTARDRGNEQFF. Together with reference TRBV9 and TRBJ2-1, the CDR3 gives the full variable domain: DSGVTQTPKHLITATGQRVTLRCSPRSGDLSVYWYQQSLDQGLQFLIQYYNGEERAKGNILERFSAQQFPDLHSELNLSSLELGDSALYFCASTARDRGNEQFFGPGTRLTVL.

CDR3 protein: CASRRQGTNTGELFF. CDR3 DNA: TGTGCCAGCAGGAGACAGGGCACGAACACCGGGGAGCTGTTTTTT. The chain has TRBV4-2 and TRBJ2-2; 7 bases are a match to TRBD1. V was clipped by 6 bases and J by 0 bases; unmatched bases: 4. Germline CDR1 reads LGHNA; CDR2 reads YNFKEQ. The CDR3 totals 15 residues.

The chain is built from TRBV20-1 and TRBJ2-2; 12 bases map to TRBD2. Unmatched junction bases numbered 3, after V lost 5 bases and J lost 2 bases. The CDR3 spans 15 residues. The germline CDR1 and CDR2 sequences are DFQATT and SNEGSKA (reference sequence). CDR3 sequence (DNA): TGCAGTGCTCGTGGACTAGCGGGAAACACCGGGGAGCTGTTTTTT. As protein: CSARGLAGNTGELFF.

This clone was seen only a few times. The chain employs TRBV5-1 and TRBJ2-3; 12 positions agree with TRBD2. Trimming removed 4 bases from V and 2 bases from J; junction bases left unmatched: 8. Germline loops: CDR1 SGHRS, CDR2 YFSETQ. The CDR3 consists of 17 residues. CDR3: CASSARLAGVTTDTQYF. The DNA for the CDR3 is TGCGCCAGCAGCGCGAGACTAGCGGGGGTCACCACAGATACGCAGTATTTT.

The V gene is TRBV29-1, the J gene TRBJ2-2; possibly TRBD2 for D (5 bases). The V end was cut by 5 bases, the J end by 4 bases, with 14 bases between. CDR3 length: 14 residues. Germline-derived CDR1 and CDR2 are SQVTM and ANQGSEA. The CDR3 nucleotides read TGCAGCGTTTCTAGGTTAGCGAGCACCGGGGAGCTGTTTTTT. It is translated as CSVSRLASTGELFF.

This clone showed up just once. This chain uses TRBV5-5 with TRBJ1-1, with TRBD1 matching 8 bases. This CDR3 has 15 residues. The germline V gene encodes CDR1 SGHKS and CDR2 YYEKEE (reference sequence). Losses at the gene ends were 4 bases for V and 6 bases for J; bases not matched to a gene: 11. As DNA, the CDR3 is TGTGCCAGCAGCATTTTGACAGGGGTGTTCGCTGAAGCTTTCTTT. This gives the protein CASSILTGVFAEAFF.

V is TRBV19 and J is TRBJ2-3, with 10 bases matching TRBD1. Germline loops: CDR1 LNHDA, CDR2 SQIVND (reference sequence). The CDR3 covers 16 residues. Trimming removed 3 bases from V and 3 bases from J; junction bases left unmatched: 6. CDR3: CASSMGDRGSTDTQYF. The CDR3, as DNA: TGTGCCAGTAGTATGGGGGACAGGGGTTCGACAGATACGCAGTATTTT.

The CDR3 DNA reads TGTGCCAGCAGCTTGCAAATGACAGGAGTCACTGAAGCTTTCTTT. Amino acids: CASSLQMTGVTEAFF. This rearrangement joins TRBV5-6 to TRBJ1-1; weak D call: TRBD1 (6 bases). From germline, CDR1 is SGHDT and CDR2 YYEEEE. The germline V and J ends were trimmed by 1 base and 4 bases, with 14 bases remaining between them. The CDR3 is 15 amino acids.

This chain joins TRBV7-9 and TRBJ2-3; 10 bases fit TRBD2. CDR3 length: 15 amino acids. V trimming: 3 bases; J trimming: 3 bases; junction bases outside the gene matches: 3. The V gene's germline CDR1 is SEHNR and CDR2 FQNEAQ (reference sequence). The CDR3 loop is CASSFEGLATDTQYF. The DNA of the CDR3 is TGTGCCAGCAGCTTTGAGGGACTAGCGACAGATACGCAGTATTTT.

This chain connects TRBV6-5 to TRBJ2-7; 7 nucleotides match TRBD1. V lost 6 bases to trimming and J lost 3 bases; unmatched junction nucleotides: 11. Germline V gene sequence: CDR1 MNHEY, CDR2 SVGAGI. The CDR3 length is 15 residues. In DNA form, the CDR3 reads TGTGCCAGCAGGGACCAACCGGGACAGCTCTACGAGCAGTACTTC. It encodes CASRDQPGQLYEQYF.

V is TRBV15 and J is TRBJ1-1, with D possibly matching TRBD1 (5 bases). V lost 7 bases, J lost 1 base, and 13 bases lay in between. Looked up from germline, CDR1 is LNHNV and CDR2 is YYDKDF (reference sequence). The CDR3 extends over 14 amino acids. The CDR3 bases are TGTGCCACCACACGCGGGGCTGAGAACACTGAAGCTTTCTTT. The encoded protein is CATTRGAENTEAFF.

The rearrangement joins TRBV3-1 (or the pseudogene TRBV3-2) to TRBJ2-1; D gene ambiguous. Germline CDR1 is LGHDT and CDR2 is YNNKEL (reference sequence). The CDR3 runs to 13 residues. V gave up 3 bases and J gave up 7 bases, with 10 bases separating them. CDR3 sequence (DNA): TGTGCCAGCAGCCAGGCCTCGAAGAATGAGCAGTTCTTC. It yields the protein CASSQASKNEQFF.

This clone showed up just a few times. The genes are TRBV7-6 and TRBJ2-5; 14 bases are shared with TRBD2. Per the germline V gene, CDR1 is SGHVS and CDR2 is FNYEAQ. The CDR3 length is 17 residues. The V segment lost 4 bases and the J segment 2 bases; nucleotides outside the gene matches: 6. The CDR3 here is CASSSGLAGGPQETQYF. In DNA, the CDR3 is TGTGCCAGCAGCTCCGGACTAGCGGGGGGCCCACAAGAGACCCAGTACTTC. Full variable domain (missing parts from reference TRBV7-6 and TRBJ2-5): GAGVSQSPRYKVTKRGQDVALRCDPISGHVSLYWYRQALGQGPEFLTYFNYEAQQDKSGLPNDRFSAERPEGSISTLTIQRTEQRDSAMYRCASSSGLAGGPQETQYFGPGTRLLVL.

V gene TRBV6-5 combines with J gene TRBJ1-5; TRBD1 agrees at 9 bases. Trimming cost V 6 bases and J 6 bases; bases outside gene matches: 9. The CDR3 runs to 15 residues. CDR1 and CDR2 from the germline V gene are MNHEY and SVGAGI. The CDR3 DNA sequence: TGTGCCAGCAGGAACTCCGGGACAGGGCTTCAGCCCCAGCATTTT. This codes for CASRNSGTGLQPQHF.

This clone occurred many times. This sequence joins TRBV19 and TRBJ1-5; D call uncertain. Germline CDR1 reads LNHDA; CDR2 reads SQIVND (reference sequence). This CDR3 spans 15 amino acids. V shed 2 bases and J shed 4 bases, with 12 bases lying between them. CDR3 sequence reads: CASSIQAWYNQPQHF. Here the CDR3 DNA reads TGTGCCAGTAGTATACAGGCCTGGTATAATCAGCCCCAGCATTTT.

V gene TRBV6-5 combines with J gene TRBJ1-1; D remains unclear. In germline, CDR1 is MNHEY, CDR2 SVGAGI. This CDR3 has 14 amino acids. V dropped 5 bases and J dropped 3 bases, with 13 bases sitting between them. The CDR3 bases are TGTGCCAGCAGTCCCGCGGGATCCGACACTGAAGCTTTCTTT. This gives the protein CASSPAGSDTEAFF.

The rearrangement uses TRBV10-3 and TRBJ2-2; 8 bases align to TRBD1. Germline CDR1 is ENHRY and CDR2 is SYGVKD. CDR3 size: 15 residues. Unmatched junction bases numbered 8, after V lost 7 bases and J lost 4 bases. CDR3 amino acids: CAITGQGLGTGELFF. CDR3 sequence (DNA): TGTGCCATCACCGGACAGGGACTGGGCACCGGGGAGCTGTTTTTT.

CDR3 in DNA: TGTGCCAGTAGTATGCTCGCAGGGGGAGGAAACACCATATATTTT. Its translation: CASSMLAGGGNTIYF. This chain uses TRBV19 with TRBJ1-3; 7 bases map to TRBD1. V was pared by 3 bases and J by 4 bases, with 6 bases of the junction left unmatched. The germline V gene has CDR1 LNHDA and CDR2 SQIVND (reference sequence). The CDR3 totals 15 residues.